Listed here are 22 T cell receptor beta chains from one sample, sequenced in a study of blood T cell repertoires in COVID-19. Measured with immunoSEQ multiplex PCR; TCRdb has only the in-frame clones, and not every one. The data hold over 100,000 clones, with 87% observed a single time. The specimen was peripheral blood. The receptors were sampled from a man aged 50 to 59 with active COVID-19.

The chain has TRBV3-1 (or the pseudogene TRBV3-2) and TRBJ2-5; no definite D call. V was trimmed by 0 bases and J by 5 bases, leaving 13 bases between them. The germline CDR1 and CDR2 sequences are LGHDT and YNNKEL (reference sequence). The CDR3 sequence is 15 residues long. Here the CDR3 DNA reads TGTGCCAGCAGCCAAGACCCGGCAGCCAGGGAGACCCAGTACTTC. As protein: CASSQDPAARETQYF.

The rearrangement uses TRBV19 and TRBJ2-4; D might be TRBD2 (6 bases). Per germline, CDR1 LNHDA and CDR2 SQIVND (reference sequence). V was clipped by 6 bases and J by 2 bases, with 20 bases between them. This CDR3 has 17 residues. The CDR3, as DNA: TGTGCCAGTAGCGTAGAACCTCGTCGGGGGACCAAAAACATTCAGTACTTC. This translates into CASSVEPRRGTKNIQYF.

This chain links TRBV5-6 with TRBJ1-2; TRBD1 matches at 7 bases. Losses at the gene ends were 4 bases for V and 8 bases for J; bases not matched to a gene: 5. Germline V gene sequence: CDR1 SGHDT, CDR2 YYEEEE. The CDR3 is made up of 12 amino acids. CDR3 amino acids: CASSPGGLGYTF. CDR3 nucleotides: TGTGCCAGCAGCCCAGGGGGTCTCGGCTACACCTTC.

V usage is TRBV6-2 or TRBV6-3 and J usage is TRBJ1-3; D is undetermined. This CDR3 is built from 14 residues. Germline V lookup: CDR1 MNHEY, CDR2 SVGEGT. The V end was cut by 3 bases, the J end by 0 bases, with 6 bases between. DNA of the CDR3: TGTGCCAGCAGTTATATGAGCTCTGGAAACACCATATATTTT. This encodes CASSYMSSGNTIYF.

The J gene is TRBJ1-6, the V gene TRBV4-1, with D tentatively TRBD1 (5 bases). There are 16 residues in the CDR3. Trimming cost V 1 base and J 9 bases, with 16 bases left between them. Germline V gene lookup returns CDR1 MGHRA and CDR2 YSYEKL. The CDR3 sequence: CASSQAGRALGSPLHF. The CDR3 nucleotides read TGCGCCAGCAGCCAAGCCGGCAGGGCATTGGGTTCACCCCTCCACTTT.

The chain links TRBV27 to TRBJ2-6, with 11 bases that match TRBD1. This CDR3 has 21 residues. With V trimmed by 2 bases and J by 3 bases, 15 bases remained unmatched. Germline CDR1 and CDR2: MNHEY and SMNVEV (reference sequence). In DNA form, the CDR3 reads TGTGCCAGCAGTTTAACTTCCTTCCCCGGGACAGGGGGAGGTGGGGCCAACGTCCTGACTTTC. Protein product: CASSLTSFPGTGGGGANVLTF.

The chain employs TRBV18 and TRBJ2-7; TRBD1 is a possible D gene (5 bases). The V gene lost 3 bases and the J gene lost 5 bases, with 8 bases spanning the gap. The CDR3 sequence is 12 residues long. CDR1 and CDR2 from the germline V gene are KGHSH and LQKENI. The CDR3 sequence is CASSPGADEQYF. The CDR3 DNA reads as TGTGCCAGCTCACCTGGGGCGGACGAGCAGTACTTC. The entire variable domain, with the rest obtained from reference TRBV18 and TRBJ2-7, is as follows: NAGVMQNPRHLVRRRGQEARLRCSPMKGHSHVYWYRQLPEEGLKFMVYLQKENIIDESGMPKERFSAEFPKEGPSILRIQQVVRGDSAAYFCASSPGADEQYFGPGTRLTVT.

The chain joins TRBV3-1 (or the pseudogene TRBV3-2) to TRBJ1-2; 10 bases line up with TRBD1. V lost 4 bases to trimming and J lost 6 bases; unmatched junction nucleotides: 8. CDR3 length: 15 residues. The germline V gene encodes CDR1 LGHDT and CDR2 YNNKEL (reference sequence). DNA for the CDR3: TGTGCCAGCAGCCGCGGGTCGGGACAGGGGAATGGCTACACCTTC. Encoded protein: CASSRGSGQGNGYTF.

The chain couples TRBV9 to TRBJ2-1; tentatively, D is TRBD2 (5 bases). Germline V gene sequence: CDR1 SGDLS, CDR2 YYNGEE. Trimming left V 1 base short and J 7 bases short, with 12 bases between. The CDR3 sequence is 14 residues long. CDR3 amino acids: CASSVFGSQNEQFF. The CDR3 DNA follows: TGTGCCAGCAGCGTATTTGGGAGCCAAAATGAGCAGTTCTTC.

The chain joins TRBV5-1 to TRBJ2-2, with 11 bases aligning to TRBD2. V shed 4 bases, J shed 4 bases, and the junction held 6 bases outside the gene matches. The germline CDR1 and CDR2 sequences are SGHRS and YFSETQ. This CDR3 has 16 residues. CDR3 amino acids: CASSPTSGTVTGELFF. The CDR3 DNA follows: TGCGCCAGCAGCCCGACTAGCGGGACAGTCACCGGGGAGCTGTTTTTT.

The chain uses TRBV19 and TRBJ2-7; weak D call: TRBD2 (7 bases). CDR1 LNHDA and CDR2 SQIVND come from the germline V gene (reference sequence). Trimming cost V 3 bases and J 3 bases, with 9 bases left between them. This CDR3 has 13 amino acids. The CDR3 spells CASSMGGRYEQYF. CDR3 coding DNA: TGTGCCAGTAGTATGGGGGGGCGCTACGAGCAGTACTTC.

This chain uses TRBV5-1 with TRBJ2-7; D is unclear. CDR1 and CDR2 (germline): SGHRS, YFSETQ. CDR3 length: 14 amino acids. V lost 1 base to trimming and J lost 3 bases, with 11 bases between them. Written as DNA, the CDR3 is TGCGCCAGCAGCTTGCTGCACACCAACTACGAGCAGTACTTC. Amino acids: CASSLLHTNYEQYF.

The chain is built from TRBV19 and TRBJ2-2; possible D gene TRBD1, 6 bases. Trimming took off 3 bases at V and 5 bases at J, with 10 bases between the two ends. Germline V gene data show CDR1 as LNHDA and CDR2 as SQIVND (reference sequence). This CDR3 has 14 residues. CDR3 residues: CASSMVRGTGELFF. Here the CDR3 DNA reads TGTGCCAGTAGTATGGTCAGGGGAACCGGGGAGCTGTTTTTT.

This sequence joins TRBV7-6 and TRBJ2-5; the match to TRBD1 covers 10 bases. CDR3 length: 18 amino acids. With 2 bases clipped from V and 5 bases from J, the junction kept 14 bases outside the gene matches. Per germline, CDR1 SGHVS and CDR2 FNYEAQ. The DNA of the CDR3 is TGTGCCAGCAGCTTACTCATACCGGGACAGGGGAAGGGGGAGACCCAGTACTTC. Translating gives CASSLLIPGQGKGETQYF. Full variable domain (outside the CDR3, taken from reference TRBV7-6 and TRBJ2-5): GAGVSQSPRYKVTKRGQDVALRCDPISGHVSLYWYRQALGQGPEFLTYFNYEAQQDKSGLPNDRFSAERPEGSISTLTIQRTEQRDSAMYRCASSLLIPGQGKGETQYFGPGTRLLVL.

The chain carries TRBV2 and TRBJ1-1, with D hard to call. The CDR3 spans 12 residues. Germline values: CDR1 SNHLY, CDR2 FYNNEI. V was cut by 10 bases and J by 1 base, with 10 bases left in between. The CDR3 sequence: CAKARRNTEAFF. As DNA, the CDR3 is TGTGCCAAAGCGCGGCGGAACACTGAAGCTTTCTTT.

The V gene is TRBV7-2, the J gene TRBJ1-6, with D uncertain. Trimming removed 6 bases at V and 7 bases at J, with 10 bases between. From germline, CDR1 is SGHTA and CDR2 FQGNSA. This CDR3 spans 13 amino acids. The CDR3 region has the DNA TGTGCCAGCAGTCCCGCGGGAAATTCACCCCTCCACTTT. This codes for CASSPAGNSPLHF.

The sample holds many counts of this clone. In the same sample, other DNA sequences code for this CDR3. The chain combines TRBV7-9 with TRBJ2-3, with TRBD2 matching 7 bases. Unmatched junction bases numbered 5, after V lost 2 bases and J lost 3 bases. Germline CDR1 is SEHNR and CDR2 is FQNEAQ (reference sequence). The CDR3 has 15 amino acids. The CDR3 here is CASSLSGTKTDTQYF. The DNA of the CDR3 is TGTGCCAGCAGCTTAAGCGGGACTAAGACAGATACGCAGTATTTT.

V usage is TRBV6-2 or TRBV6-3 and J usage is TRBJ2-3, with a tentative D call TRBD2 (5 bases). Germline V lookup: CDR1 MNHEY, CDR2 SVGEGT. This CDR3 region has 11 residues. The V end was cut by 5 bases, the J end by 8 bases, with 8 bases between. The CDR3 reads CASSVGSTQYF. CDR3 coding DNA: TGTGCCAGCAGTGTGGGGAGTACGCAGTATTTT.

CDR3 sequence: CASSPGGPENIQYF. The CDR3 nucleotides read TGCGCCAGCAGCCCCGGGGGGCCGGAAAACATTCAGTACTTC. The chain couples TRBV10-2 to TRBJ2-4; perhaps TRBD2 as D (7 bases). This CDR3 is 14 amino acids long. The ends were cut back, 6 bases at V and 5 bases at J, with 14 bases in the middle. Per germline, CDR1 WSHSY and CDR2 SAAADI.

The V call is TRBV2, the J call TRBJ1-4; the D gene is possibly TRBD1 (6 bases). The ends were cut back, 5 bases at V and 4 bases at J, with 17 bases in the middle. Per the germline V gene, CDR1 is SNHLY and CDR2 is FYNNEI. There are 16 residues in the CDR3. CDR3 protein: CASSLLGRQVNEKLFF. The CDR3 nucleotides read TGTGCCAGCAGTCTCCTAGGGAGACAGGTTAATGAAAAACTGTTTTTT.

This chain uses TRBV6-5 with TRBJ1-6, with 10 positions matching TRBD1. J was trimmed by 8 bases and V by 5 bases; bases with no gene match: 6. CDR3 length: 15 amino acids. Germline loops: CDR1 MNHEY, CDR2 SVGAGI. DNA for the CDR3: TGTGCCAGCAGTCGCGCCGGGACAGGGGATTCACCCCTCCACTTT. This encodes CASSRAGTGDSPLHF.

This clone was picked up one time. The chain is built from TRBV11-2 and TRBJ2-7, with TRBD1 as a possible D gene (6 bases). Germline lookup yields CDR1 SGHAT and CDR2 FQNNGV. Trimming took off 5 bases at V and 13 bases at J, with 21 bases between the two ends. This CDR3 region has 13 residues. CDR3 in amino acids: CASSLLISGTPYF. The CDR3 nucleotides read TGTGCCAGCAGCCTACTAATTTCCGGGACACCATACTTC.